This record concerns one T cell receptor (beta chain) sequence. Its antigen is unknown. The sample comes from a study of OX40 agonist ivuxolimab in advanced cancers. Whole-study context: At approximately 80% male, the cohort had a mean age of 60 years, ranging from roughly 20 to 80. Points from the study as a whole: Partial responders at 0.1-3.0 mg/kg had among the lowest clonal expansion. At doses 0.1 to 3.0 mg/kg, CD4+ and CD8+ clones expanded. CD8+ T cells showed, on average, more clonal expansion than CD4+ cells.

CDR3 length: 16 amino acids. Germline V gives CDR1 MDHEN, CDR2 SYDVKM. J was trimmed by 5 bases and V by 1 base; bases with no gene match: 9. Sequencing used immunoSEQ multiplex PCR; TCRdb keeps in-frame clones, though not all of them. Of some 77,000 clones in the sample, roughly 88% were seen once. This sequence joins TRBV28 and TRBJ2-7, with TRBD2 matching over 9 bases. This TCR was sampled from an adult with an advanced solid tumor such as melanoma, head and neck, liver or kidney cancer. Source: CD4+ or CD8+ T cells sorted from blood, taken in a trial of the OX40 agonist ivuxolimab. CDR3: CASSLSFGSGSNEQYF. The CDR3 nucleotides read TGTGCCAGCAGTTTATCTTTTGGTAGCGGGAGTAACGAGCAGTACTTC.